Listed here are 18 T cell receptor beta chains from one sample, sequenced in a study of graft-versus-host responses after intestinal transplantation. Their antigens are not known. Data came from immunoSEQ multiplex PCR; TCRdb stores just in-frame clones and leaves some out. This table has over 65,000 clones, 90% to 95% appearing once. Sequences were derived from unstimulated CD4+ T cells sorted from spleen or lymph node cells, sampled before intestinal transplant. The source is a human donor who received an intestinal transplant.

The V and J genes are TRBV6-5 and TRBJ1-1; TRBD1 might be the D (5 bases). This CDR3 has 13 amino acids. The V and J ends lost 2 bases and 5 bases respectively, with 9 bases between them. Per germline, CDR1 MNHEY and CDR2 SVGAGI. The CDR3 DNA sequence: TGTGCCAGCAGTTACGGGGGGAGGACTGAAGCTTTCTTT. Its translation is CASSYGGRTEAFF.

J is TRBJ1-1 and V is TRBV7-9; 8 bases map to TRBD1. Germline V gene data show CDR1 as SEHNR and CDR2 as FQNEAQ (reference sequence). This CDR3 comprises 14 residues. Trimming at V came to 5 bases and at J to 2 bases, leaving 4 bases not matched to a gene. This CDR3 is CASSPQGANTEAFF. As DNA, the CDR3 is TGTGCCAGCAGCCCCCAGGGGGCTAACACTGAAGCTTTCTTT.

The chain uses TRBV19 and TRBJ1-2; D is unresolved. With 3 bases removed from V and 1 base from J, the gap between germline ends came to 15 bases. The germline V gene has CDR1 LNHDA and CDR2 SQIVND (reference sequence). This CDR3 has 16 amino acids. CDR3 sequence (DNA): TGTGCCAGTAGTATTAGGGCTGAGGGAAGTAACTATGGCTACACCTTC. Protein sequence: CASSIRAEGSNYGYTF.

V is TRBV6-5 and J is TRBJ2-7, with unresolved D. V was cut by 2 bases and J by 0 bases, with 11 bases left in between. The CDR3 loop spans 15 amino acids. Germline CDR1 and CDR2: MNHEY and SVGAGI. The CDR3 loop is CASSYMAYDSYEQYF. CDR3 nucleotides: TGTGCCAGCAGTTACATGGCATACGACTCCTACGAGCAGTACTTC.

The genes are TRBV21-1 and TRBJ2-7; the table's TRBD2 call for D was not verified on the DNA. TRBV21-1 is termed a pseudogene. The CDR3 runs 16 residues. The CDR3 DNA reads TGTGCCAGCAGCGGGGGACTAGCGGGGGGGCCCTACGAGCAGTACTTC. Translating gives CASSGGLAGGPYEQYF.

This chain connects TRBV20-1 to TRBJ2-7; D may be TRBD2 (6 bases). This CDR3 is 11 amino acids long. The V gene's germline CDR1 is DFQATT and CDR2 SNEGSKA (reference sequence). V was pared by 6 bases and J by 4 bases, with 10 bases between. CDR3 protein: CSALRDYEQYF. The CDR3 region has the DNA TGCAGTGCCCTGCGGGATTACGAGCAGTACTTC.

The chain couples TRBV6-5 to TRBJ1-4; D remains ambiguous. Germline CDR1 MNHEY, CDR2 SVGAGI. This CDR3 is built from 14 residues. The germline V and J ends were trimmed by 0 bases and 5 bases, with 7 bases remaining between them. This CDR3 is CASSYSTQNEKLFF. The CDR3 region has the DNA TGTGCCAGCAGTTACTCGACACAGAATGAAAAACTGTTTTTT.

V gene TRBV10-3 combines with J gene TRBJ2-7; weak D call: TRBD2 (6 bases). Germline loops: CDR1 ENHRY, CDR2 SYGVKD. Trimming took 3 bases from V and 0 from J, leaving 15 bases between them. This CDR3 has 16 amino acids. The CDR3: CAISEPGGASSYEQYF. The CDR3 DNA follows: TGTGCCATCAGTGAACCGGGCGGGGCTAGCTCCTACGAGCAGTACTTC.

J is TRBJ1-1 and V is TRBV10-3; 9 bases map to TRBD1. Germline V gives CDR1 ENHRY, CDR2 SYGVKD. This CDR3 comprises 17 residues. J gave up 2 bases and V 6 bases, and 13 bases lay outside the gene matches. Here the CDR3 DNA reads TGTGCCATCAGCGGTCTTTTGGGGGGACAGGGAAACACTGAAGCTTTCTTT. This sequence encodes CAISGLLGGQGNTEAFF.

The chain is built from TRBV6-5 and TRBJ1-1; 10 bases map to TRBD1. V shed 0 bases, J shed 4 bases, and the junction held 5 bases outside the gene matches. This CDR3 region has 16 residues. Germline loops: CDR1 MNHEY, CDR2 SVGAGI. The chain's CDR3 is CASSYSWTGGVTEAFF. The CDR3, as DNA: TGTGCCAGCAGTTACTCGTGGACAGGGGGAGTCACTGAAGCTTTCTTT.

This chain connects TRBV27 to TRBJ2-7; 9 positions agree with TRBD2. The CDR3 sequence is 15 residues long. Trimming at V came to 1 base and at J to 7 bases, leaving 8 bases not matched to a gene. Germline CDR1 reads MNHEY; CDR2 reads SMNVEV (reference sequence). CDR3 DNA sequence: TGTGCCAGCAGTTTATTGGCGGGGGGGCCTTATGAGCAGTACTTC. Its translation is CASSLLAGGPYEQYF.

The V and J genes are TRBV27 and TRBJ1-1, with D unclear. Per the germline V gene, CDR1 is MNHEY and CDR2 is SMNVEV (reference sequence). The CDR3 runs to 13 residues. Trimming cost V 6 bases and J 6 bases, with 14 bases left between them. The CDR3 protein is CASRERTGAEAFF. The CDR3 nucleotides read TGTGCCAGCAGAGAGCGGACGGGCGCTGAAGCTTTCTTT.

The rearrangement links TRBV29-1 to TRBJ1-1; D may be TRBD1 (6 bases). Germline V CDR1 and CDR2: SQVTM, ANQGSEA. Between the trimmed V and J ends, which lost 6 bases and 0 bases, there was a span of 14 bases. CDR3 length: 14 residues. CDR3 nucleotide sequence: TGCAGCGTCGCTATGGGACACTTGAACACTGAAGCTTTCTTT. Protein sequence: CSVAMGHLNTEAFF.

The DNA of the CDR3 is TGTGCCAGCAGCTTAGGGACAGATTATAATTCACCCCTCCACTTT. Protein sequence: CASSLGTDYNSPLHF. The V and J genes are TRBV11-1 and TRBJ1-6; possibly TRBD1 for D (6 bases). Looked up from germline, CDR1 is SGHAT and CDR2 is FQDESV (reference sequence). CDR3 length: 15 residues. Trimming stripped 1 base from V and 4 bases from J, with 8 bases between.

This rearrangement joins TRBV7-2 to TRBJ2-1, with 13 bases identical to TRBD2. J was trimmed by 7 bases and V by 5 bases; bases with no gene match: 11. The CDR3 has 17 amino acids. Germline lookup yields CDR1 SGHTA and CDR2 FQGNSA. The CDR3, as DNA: TGTGCCAGCAGCCCGCTACTAGCGGGGGGGCCGAGGAATGAGCAGTTCTTC. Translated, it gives CASSPLLAGGPRNEQFF.

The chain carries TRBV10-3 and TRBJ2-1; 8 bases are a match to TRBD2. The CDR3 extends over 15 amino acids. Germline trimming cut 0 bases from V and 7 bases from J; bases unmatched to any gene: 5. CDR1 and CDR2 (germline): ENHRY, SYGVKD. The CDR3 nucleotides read TGTGCCATCAGTGAGTCCGGGACTAGGATTAATGAGCAGTTCTTC. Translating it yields CAISESGTRINEQFF.

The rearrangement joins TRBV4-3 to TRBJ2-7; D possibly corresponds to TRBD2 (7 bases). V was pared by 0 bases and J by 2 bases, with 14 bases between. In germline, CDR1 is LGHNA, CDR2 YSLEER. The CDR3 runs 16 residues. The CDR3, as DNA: TGCGCCAGCAGCCAAGATTGGGGGGGCGCCGCCTACGAGCAGTACTTC. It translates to CASSQDWGGAAYEQYF.

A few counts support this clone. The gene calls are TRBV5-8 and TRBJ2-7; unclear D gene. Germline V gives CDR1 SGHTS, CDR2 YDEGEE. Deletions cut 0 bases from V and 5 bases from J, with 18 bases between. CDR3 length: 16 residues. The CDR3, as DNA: TGTGCCAGCAGCTTGGGGTCAACCTCGCGTCCGGACGAGCAGTACTTC. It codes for CASSLGSTSRPDEQYF.